Shown below are 10 T cell receptor beta chains from a single sample sequenced in a study of blood T cell repertoires in COVID-19. The repertoire was sequenced with immunoSEQ multiplex PCR; TCRdb's copy has only in-frame clones and lacks some. The table includes about 110,000 clones, about two thirds detected once. Sequenced: peripheral blood. These TCRs come from a human donor with acute or convalescent COVID-19. The donor label of this sample is uncertain.

The chain has TRBV5-5 and TRBJ1-4, with 9 bases lining up with TRBD1. The CDR3 is 18 residues long. V trimming: 4 bases; J trimming: 5 bases; junction bases outside the gene matches: 15. CDR1 is SGHKS and CDR2 is YYEKEE in the germline V gene (reference sequence). The CDR3 loop reads CASSADRGSGAINEKLFF. The CDR3 coding sequence is TGTGCCAGCAGCGCCGACAGGGGGAGCGGGGCCATAAATGAAAAACTGTTTTTT.

The chain links TRBV3-1 (or the pseudogene TRBV3-2) to TRBJ1-1, with unresolved D. This CDR3 has 11 residues. The V gene lost 1 base and the J gene lost 6 bases, with 3 bases spanning the gap. Germline lookup yields CDR1 LGHDT and CDR2 YNNKEL (reference sequence). The CDR3 nucleotides read TGTGCCAGCAGCCAAGTAGCTGAAGCTTTCTTT. Translated: CASSQVAEAFF.

V usage is TRBV12-3 or TRBV12-4 and J usage is TRBJ1-1, with D maybe TRBD1 (5 bases). The CDR3 totals 12 residues. Deletions cut 4 bases from V and 10 bases from J, with 13 bases between. The CDR3 is CASSSTGDGAFF. The CDR3, as DNA: TGTGCCAGCAGTTCCACGGGGGATGGAGCTTTCTTT.

The chain uses TRBV5-1 and TRBJ2-2; 8 bases are shared with TRBD1. V shed 0 bases, J shed 2 bases, and the junction held 15 bases outside the gene matches. The CDR3 is 20 residues long. CDR1 is SGHRS and CDR2 is YFSETQ in the germline V gene. The CDR3 bases are TGCGCCAGCAGCTTGGAACCCCCGGGACAGGTCTTTGGTAACACCGGGGAGCTGTTTTTT. It translates to CASSLEPPGQVFGNTGELFF. Based on the CDR3 plus reference TRBV5-1 and TRBJ2-2, the full variable domain is KAGVTQTPRYLIKTRGQQVTLSCSPISGHRSVSWYQQTPGQGLQFLFEYFSETQRNKGNFPGRFSGRQFSNSRSEMNVSTLELGDSALYLCASSLEPPGQVFGNTGELFFGEGSRLTVL.

Within the sample, this clone is medium-sized. The V gene is TRBV21-1, the J gene TRBJ1-5. TRBV21-1 is flagged as a pseudogene. This CDR3 comprises 13 residues. CDR3: CASSRGGNQPQHF. CDR3 bases: TGTGCCAGCAGCCGGGGAGGCAATCAGCCCCAGCATTTT.

The chain couples TRBV18 to TRBJ2-3; D remains ambiguous. Germline values: CDR1 KGHSH, CDR2 LQKENI. The CDR3 is 14 residues long. Trimming shortened V by 0 bases and J by 7 bases, and 11 bases separated the two germline ends. The CDR3 reads CASSPPLALNTQYF. CDR3 coding DNA: TGTGCCAGCTCACCACCTCTGGCATTGAATACGCAGTATTTT.

The chain has TRBV5-1 and TRBJ2-5, with a weak D call TRBD2 (5 bases). Germline assignment: CDR1 SGHRS and CDR2 YFSETQ. V shed 3 bases and J shed 2 bases, with 8 bases lying between them. The CDR3 extends over 13 amino acids. The CDR3 spells CASSSGLQETQYF. The CDR3 bases are TGCGCCAGCAGCTCGGGATTACAAGAGACCCAGTACTTC. Combining the CDR3 with reference TRBV5-1 and TRBJ2-5 gives the whole variable domain KAGVTQTPRYLIKTRGQQVTLSCSPISGHRSVSWYQQTPGQGLQFLFEYFSETQRNKGNFPGRFSGRQFSNSRSEMNVSTLELGDSALYLCASSSGLQETQYFGPGTRLLVL.

The chain links TRBV5-1 to TRBJ1-2; the match to TRBD1 covers 7 bases. The CDR3 totals 13 residues. The germline V gene encodes CDR1 SGHRS and CDR2 YFSETQ. V gave up 4 bases and J gave up 8 bases; unmatched junction bases: 8. This CDR3 is CASSLYNRGGYTF. The CDR3 DNA sequence: TGCGCCAGCAGCCTCTACAACAGGGGCGGCTACACCTTC.

The rearrangement links TRBV11-2 to TRBJ1-6; D not resolved. Germline-derived CDR1 and CDR2 are SGHAT and FQNNGV. V was shortened by 6 bases and J by 6 bases, with 9 bases between the two germline ends. This CDR3 comprises 13 residues. CDR3 sequence: CASSHGVNSPLHF. The CDR3 region has the DNA TGTGCCAGCAGTCACGGGGTTAATTCACCCCTCCACTTT.

The rearrangement links TRBV6-4 to TRBJ2-1, with TRBD2 matching 10 bases. Germline V gene data show CDR1 as MRHNA and CDR2 as SNTAGT. V lost 0 bases to trimming and J lost 6 bases; unmatched junction nucleotides: 2. The CDR3 is 15 amino acids. This chain's CDR3 is CASSDSAGGPNEQFF. CDR3 nucleotide sequence: TGTGCCAGCAGTGACTCAGCGGGGGGGCCCAATGAGCAGTTCTTC.